A selection of T cell receptor beta chains follows, all from one sample in a study of Graves' ophthalmopathy and Graves' hyperthyroidism. TCRdb called the multiplex PCR reads again in MiXCR, with one record for every CDR3 protein. This sample carries around 670,000 distinct CDR3 sequences, 35% to 50% of them seen once, and the ten largest clones take 44%. The sample was peripheral blood. The receptor source for this set is an adult man with Graves' ophthalmopathy. Both conserved end residues are part of each CDR3. Fields, in order: V gene, J gene, CDR3 protein.

TRBV7-2	TRBJ2-5	CASSLGRWGRMLTQYF
TRBV10-3	TRBJ2-6	CATRVGSGGAYVLTF
TRBV2	TRBJ2-7	CASSEVRGSGQYF
TRBV6-6	TRBJ2-5	CASSYGLAGFRETQYF
TRBV7-9	TRBJ2-2	CASSLSRDTGELFF
TRBV29-1	TRBJ1-2	CSVPRQGNGYTF
TRBV7-9	TRBJ2-2	CASSLLRGYTGELFF
TRBV9	TRBJ2-2	CASSDNRRHGNTGELFF
TRBV19	TRBJ1-1	CASTPSVGLNTEAFF
TRBV12-3/TRBV12-4	TRBJ1-4	CASSARTGAGEKLFF
TRBV7-2	TRBJ1-4	CASSLQAEKLFF
TRBV7-3	TRBJ2-7	CASSPYQGYEQYF
TRBV29-1	TRBJ2-5	CSSRPGTAETQYF
TRBV12-3/TRBV12-4	TRBJ1-2	CASTLDTTNYGYTF
TRBV12-3/TRBV12-4	TRBJ1-4	CASGRVEKLFF
TRBV7-9	TRBJ2-5	CASSLLSLGRETQYF
TRBV5-1	TRBJ2-7	CASSFSRGNEQYF
TRBV19	TRBJ1-5	CASSIGPDEAHQPQHF
TRBV20-1	TRBJ2-7	CSARGQFPYEQYF
TRBV24-1	TRBJ1-3	CATSEFGNTIYF
TRBV2	TRBJ1-2	CASSATGVYGYTF
TRBV11-2	TRBJ2-7	CASSPTDHEQYF
TRBV2	TRBJ1-1	CASRGGVTEAFF
TRBV29-1	TRBJ1-2	CSVDTGNYGYTF
TRBV7-9	TRBJ1-2	CASSRDGIYGYTF
TRBV2	TRBJ1-3	CASSVDGYSGNTIYF
TRBV7-3	TRBJ1-2	CASRINPGGAYGYTF
TRBV5-1	TRBJ1-1	CASSLVGLDTEAFF
TRBV7-9	TRBJ2-5	CASSQVARPPGTQYF
TRBV6-5	TRBJ2-7	CASSPDDRGYEQYF
TRBV10-2	TRBJ2-2	CASLVGGFGGGPNTGELFF
TRBV20-1	TRBJ1-2	CSAFVDREDGYTF
TRBV7-2	TRBJ2-7	CASSLGGTTGYEQYF
TRBV19	TRBJ2-7	CASSGTFALNEQYF
TRBV19	TRBJ1-2	CASSITTGGFYGYTF
TRBV6-6	TRBJ1-2	CATVPGQGYGYTF
TRBV29-1	TRBJ1-2	CSARGRQSSYEQAGTF
TRBV6-1	TRBJ2-7	CASSVETVLYEQYF
TRBV11-1	TRBJ2-7	CASSPGLGNEQYF
TRBV7-9	TRBJ1-3	CASSLVPHSGNTIYF
TRBV10-3	TRBJ1-2	CATYPMPNYGYTF
TRBV9	TRBJ2-7	CASSLGDGRYYEQYF
TRBV11-2	TRBJ2-5	CASSLDNVKETQYF
TRBV9	TRBJ1-4	CASSVEGLLGANEKLFF
TRBV20-1	TRBJ1-1	CSAGRRMNTEAFF
TRBV7-8	TRBJ2-3	CASSLVGTSGSTDTQYF
TRBV19	TRBJ1-1	CASSMATMNTEAFF
TRBV6-1	TRBJ2-7	CASSEAGGVGEQYF